Shown below are 16 T cell receptor beta chains from a single sample sequenced in a study of CD8 T cells in Susac syndrome. Reverse transcription of about 0.5 to 1 ug RNA used random hexamers. Each CDR3 protein gets one entry after TCRdb re-called the immunoSEQ multiplex PCR reads with MiXCR. The data hold hundreds of thousands of distinct CDR3 sequences, with almost 97% observed a single time. Sequencing was done on a sample of CD4+ T cells from PBMCs. Receptor source: a human donor with Susac syndrome.

The J gene is TRBJ2-6, the V gene TRBV7-9; D is ambiguous. In germline, CDR1 is SEHNR, CDR2 FQNEAQ (reference sequence). The CDR3 spans 15 residues. V lost 1 base and J 3 bases, leaving 7 bases between the germline ends. The CDR3 reads CASSLDGGGANVLTF. The CDR3 DNA follows: TGTGCCAGCAGCTTAGACGGTGGTGGGGCCAACGTCCTGACTTTC.

Notes on this clonotype: The junction does not match germline at one end; this may be a read error. The chain combines TRBV6-2 or TRBV6-3 with TRBJ2-1, with D possibly TRBD1 on 7 matching bases. The length of the CDR3 is 11 residues. The germline gives CDR1 MNHEY, CDR2 SVGEGT. CDR3 loop: CASTFRGAQFF. The CDR3, as DNA: TGTGCGAGCACCTTCAGGGGGGCGCAGTTCTTC.

The rearrangement uses TRBV20-1 and TRBJ1-5, with D perhaps TRBD1 (6 bases). V was trimmed by 1 base and J by 2 bases, leaving 12 bases between them. This CDR3 is built from 15 residues. Germline CDR1 and CDR2: DFQATT and SNEGSKA (reference sequence). The CDR3 loop is CSARVAGAGNQPQHF. Here the CDR3 DNA reads TGCAGTGCTAGAGTGGCAGGGGCCGGCAATCAGCCCCAGCATTTT.

J is TRBJ1-1 and V is TRBV4-1; no clear D gene. Trimming took 7 bases from V and 2 from J, leaving 17 bases between them. CDR1 MGHRA and CDR2 YSYEKL come from the germline V gene. The CDR3 runs 15 residues. In DNA form, the CDR3 reads TGCGCCAGCAACAAAAGGATAGGCGGAAACACTGAAGCTTTCTTT. As protein: CASNKRIGGNTEAFF.

J is TRBJ2-6 and V is TRBV20-1; D gene unclear. Germline V gene lookup returns CDR1 DFQATT and CDR2 SNEGSKA (reference sequence). This CDR3 has 15 amino acids. Trimming took off 0 bases at V and 4 bases at J, with 10 bases between the two ends. DNA for the CDR3: TGCAGTGCTAGAGATAATCTTAGCGGGGCCAACGTCCTGACTTTC. It is translated as CSARDNLSGANVLTF.

This chain joins TRBV29-1 and TRBJ2-5, with D unresolved. CDR1 SQVTM and CDR2 ANQGSEA come from the germline V gene. V lost 2 bases to trimming and J lost 5 bases, with 12 bases between them. This CDR3 spans 13 amino acids. CDR3 sequence: CSVEQTSSETQYF. The CDR3 DNA sequence: TGCAGCGTTGAACAGACATCGTCGGAGACCCAGTACTTC. The whole variable domain, remainder taken from reference TRBV29-1 and TRBJ2-5, is SAVISQKPSRDICQRGTSLTIQCQVDSQVTMMFWYRQQPGQSLTLIATANQGSEATYESGFVIDKFPISRPNLTFSTLTVSNMSPEDSSIYLCSVEQTSSETQYFGPGTRLLVL.

The rearrangement joins TRBV27 to TRBJ1-1; no definite D call. Germline V gene lookup returns CDR1 MNHEY and CDR2 SMNVEV (reference sequence). This CDR3 region has 12 residues. The V end was cut by 10 bases, the J end by 4 bases, with 13 bases between. CDR3 bases: TGTGCCACCGCTGAGGTGGGCACTGAAGCTTTCTTT. Protein sequence: CATAEVGTEAFF.

The V gene is TRBV20-1, the J gene TRBJ2-6; D tentatively fits TRBD1 or TRBD2 (5 bases each). Trimming stripped 6 bases from V and 0 bases from J, with 12 bases between. The CDR3 consists of 15 residues. Germline V CDR1 and CDR2: DFQATT, SNEGSKA (reference sequence). The CDR3 loop is CSARDPSSGANVLTF. The CDR3 DNA is TGCAGTGCGAGGGACCCCTCCTCTGGGGCCAACGTCCTGACTTTC.

This rearrangement joins TRBV7-9 to TRBJ1-2, with 8 bases identical to TRBD1. V was clipped by 5 bases and J by 7 bases; unmatched bases: 3. The CDR3 runs 12 residues. Germline V lookup: CDR1 SEHNR, CDR2 FQNEAQ (reference sequence). The CDR3 here is CASSQDRVGYTF. The CDR3 nucleotides read TGTGCCAGCAGCCAGGACAGGGTTGGCTACACCTTC.

This clonotype was observed once. The chain employs TRBV28 and TRBJ2-1; 10 bases match TRBD2. Germline V lookup: CDR1 MDHEN, CDR2 SYDVKM. The CDR3 consists of 16 residues. Losses at the gene ends were 3 bases for V and 3 bases for J; bases not matched to a gene: 5. This CDR3 is CASSFAGLASYNEQFF. In DNA, the CDR3 is TGTGCCAGCAGTTTCGCGGGACTAGCGAGCTACAATGAGCAGTTCTTC.

The chain has TRBV7-9 and TRBJ2-5; D not resolved. The CDR3 runs to 11 residues. Germline lookup yields CDR1 SEHNR and CDR2 FQNEAQ (reference sequence). V was cut by 6 bases and J by 4 bases, with 6 bases left in between. CDR3 in DNA: TGTGCCAGCAGGGTCGGAGAGACCCAGTACTTC. Residues: CASRVGETQYF.

This chain uses TRBV30 with TRBJ2-1, with 10 nucleotides matching TRBD2. The CDR3 has 14 residues. Germline V gene data show CDR1 as GTSNPN and CDR2 as SVGIG (reference sequence). Trimming took 5 bases from V and 6 from J; bases not matched to a gene: 7. The CDR3 coding sequence is TGTGCCTGGGAAATAGCGGGAGGTCTCAATGAGCAGTTCTTC. It encodes CAWEIAGGLNEQFF.

This clonotype appeared once. The chain is built from TRBV30 and TRBJ2-3, with D possibly matching TRBD2 (6 bases). V dropped 2 bases and J dropped 5 bases, with 23 bases sitting between them. The CDR3 covers 17 residues. CDR1 GTSNPN and CDR2 SVGIG come from the germline V gene (reference sequence). This CDR3 is CAWSLPRRDSQQDTQYF. CDR3 DNA sequence: TGTGCCTGGAGTCTCCCCCGCCGGGACTCGCAGCAAGATACGCAGTATTTT.

The CDR3 region is CASSPLATIYGYTF. CDR3 DNA: TGCGCCAGCAGCCCCTTAGCAACCATATATGGCTACACCTTC. The chain uses TRBV4-1 and TRBJ1-2; D gene uncertain. Per germline, CDR1 MGHRA and CDR2 YSYEKL. V dropped 4 bases and J dropped 5 bases, with 14 bases sitting between them. The CDR3 covers 14 residues.

This chain connects TRBV2 to TRBJ2-6; no reliable D call. V dropped 6 bases and J dropped 0 bases, with 6 bases sitting between them. The CDR3 has 14 residues. The germline gives CDR1 SNHLY, CDR2 FYNNEI. As DNA, the CDR3 is TGTGCCAGCAGGCAGAACTCTGGGGCCAACGTCCTGACTTTC. Its protein product is CASRQNSGANVLTF.

V gene TRBV5-1 combines with J gene TRBJ1-2; possible D gene TRBD1, 5 bases. V was trimmed by 3 bases and J by 6 bases, leaving 12 bases between them. CDR1 and CDR2 (germline): SGHRS, YFSETQ. The CDR3 extends over 13 amino acids. The CDR3 sequence is CASSSAGRDGYTF. The CDR3, as DNA: TGCGCCAGCAGCTCGGCGGGACGGGATGGCTACACCTTC.